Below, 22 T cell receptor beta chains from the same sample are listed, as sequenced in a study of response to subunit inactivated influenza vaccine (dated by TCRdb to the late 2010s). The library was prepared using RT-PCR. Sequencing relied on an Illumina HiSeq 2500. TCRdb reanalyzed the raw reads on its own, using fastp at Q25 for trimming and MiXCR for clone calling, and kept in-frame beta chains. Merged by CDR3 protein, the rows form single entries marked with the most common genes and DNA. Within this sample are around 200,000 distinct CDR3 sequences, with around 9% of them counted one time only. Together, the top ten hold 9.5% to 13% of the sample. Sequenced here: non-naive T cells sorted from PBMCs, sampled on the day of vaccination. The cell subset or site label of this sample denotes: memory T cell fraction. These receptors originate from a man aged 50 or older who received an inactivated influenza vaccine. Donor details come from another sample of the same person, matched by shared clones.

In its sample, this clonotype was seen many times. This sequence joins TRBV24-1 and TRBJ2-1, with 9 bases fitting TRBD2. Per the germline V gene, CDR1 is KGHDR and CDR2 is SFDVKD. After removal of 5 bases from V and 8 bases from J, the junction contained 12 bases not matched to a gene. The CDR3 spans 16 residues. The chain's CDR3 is CATSGRGGRVAYEQFF. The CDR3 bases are TGTGCCACCAGTGGGAGGGGCGGGAGGGTTGCCTATGAGCAGTTCTTC.

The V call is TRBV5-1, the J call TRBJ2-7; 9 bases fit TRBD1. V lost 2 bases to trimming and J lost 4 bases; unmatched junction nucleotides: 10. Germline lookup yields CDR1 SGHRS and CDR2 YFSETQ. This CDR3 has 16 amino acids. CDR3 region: CASSFTGGKQTYEQYF. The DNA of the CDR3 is TGCGCCAGCAGCTTCACAGGGGGCAAACAGACTTACGAGCAGTACTTC.

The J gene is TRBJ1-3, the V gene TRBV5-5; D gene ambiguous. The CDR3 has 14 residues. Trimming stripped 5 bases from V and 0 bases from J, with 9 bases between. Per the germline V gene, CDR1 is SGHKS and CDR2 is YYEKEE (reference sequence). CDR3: CASRKPASGNTIYF. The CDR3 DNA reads TGTGCCAGCAGGAAGCCGGCCTCTGGAAACACCATATATTTT.

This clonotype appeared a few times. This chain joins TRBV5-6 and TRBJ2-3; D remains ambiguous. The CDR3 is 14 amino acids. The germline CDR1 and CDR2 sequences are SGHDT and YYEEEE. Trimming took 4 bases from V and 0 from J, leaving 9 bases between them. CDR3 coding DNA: TGTGCCAGCAGCGATGGTCCTAGCACAGATACGCAGTATTTT. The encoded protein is CASSDGPSTDTQYF.

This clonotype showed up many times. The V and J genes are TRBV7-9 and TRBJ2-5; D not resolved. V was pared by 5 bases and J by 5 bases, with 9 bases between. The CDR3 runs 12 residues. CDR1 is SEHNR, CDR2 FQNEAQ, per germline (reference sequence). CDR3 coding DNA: TGTGCCAGCAGCGGTGGTGGGGAGACCCAGTACTTC. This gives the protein CASSGGGETQYF.

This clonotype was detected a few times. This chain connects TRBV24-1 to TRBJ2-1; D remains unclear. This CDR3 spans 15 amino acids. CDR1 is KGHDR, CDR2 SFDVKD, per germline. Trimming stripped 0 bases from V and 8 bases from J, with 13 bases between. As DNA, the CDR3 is TGTGCCACCAGTGATTTGCGTTCTAGTATGGATGAGCAGTTCTTC. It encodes CATSDLRSSMDEQFF.

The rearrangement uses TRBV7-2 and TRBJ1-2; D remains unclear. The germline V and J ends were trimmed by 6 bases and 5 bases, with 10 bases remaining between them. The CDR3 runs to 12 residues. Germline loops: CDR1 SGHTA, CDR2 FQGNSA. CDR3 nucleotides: TGTGCCAGCAGTGGGAGGAGGTATGGCTACACCTTC. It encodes CASSGRRYGYTF.

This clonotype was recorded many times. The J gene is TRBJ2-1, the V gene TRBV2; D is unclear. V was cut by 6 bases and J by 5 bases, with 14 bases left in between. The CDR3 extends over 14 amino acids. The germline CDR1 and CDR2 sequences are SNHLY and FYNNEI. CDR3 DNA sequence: TGTGCCAGCAGATCATTAAGGAAAAACAATGAGCAGTTCTTC. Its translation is CASRSLRKNNEQFF.

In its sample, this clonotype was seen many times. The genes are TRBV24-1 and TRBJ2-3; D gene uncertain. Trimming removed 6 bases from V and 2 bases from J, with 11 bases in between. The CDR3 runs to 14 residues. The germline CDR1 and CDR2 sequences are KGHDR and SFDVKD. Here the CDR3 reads CATSSADSTDTQYF. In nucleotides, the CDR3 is TGTGCCACCAGTAGCGCAGATTCCACAGATACGCAGTATTTT.

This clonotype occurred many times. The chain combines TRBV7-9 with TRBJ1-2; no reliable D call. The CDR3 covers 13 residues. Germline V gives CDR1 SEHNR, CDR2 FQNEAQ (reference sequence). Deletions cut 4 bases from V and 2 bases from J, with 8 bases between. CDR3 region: CASSSTENYGYTF. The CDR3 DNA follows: TGTGCCAGCAGCTCTACAGAAAACTATGGCTACACCTTC.

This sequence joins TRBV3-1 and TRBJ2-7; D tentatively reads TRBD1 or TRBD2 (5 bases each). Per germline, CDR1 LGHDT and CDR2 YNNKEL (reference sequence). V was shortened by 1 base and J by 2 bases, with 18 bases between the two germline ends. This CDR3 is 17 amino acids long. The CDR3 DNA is TGTGCCAGCAGCCAAGGACAGATGCGGGCCAGTCCCTACGAGCAGTACTTC. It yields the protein CASSQGQMRASPYEQYF.

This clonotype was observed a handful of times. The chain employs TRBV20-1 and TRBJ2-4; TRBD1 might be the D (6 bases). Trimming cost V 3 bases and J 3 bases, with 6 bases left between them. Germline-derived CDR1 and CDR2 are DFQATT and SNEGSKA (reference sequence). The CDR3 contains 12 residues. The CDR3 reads CSARDSKNIQYF. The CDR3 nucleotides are TGCAGTGCTAGGGACAGCAAAAACATTCAGTACTTC.

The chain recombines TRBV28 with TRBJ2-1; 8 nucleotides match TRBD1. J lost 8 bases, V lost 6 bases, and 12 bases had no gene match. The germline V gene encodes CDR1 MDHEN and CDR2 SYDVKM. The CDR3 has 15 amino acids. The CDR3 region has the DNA TGTGCCAGCAGCCACCCCCTCGGACAGGGCTATGAGCAGTTCTTC. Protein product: CASSHPLGQGYEQFF.

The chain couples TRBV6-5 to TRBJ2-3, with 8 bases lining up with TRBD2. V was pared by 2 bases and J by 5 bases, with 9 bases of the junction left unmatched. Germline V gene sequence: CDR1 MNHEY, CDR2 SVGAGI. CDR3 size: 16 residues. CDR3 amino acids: CASSYITGGRGDTQYF. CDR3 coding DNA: TGTGCCAGCAGTTACATTACGGGAGGGCGAGGAGATACGCAGTATTTT.

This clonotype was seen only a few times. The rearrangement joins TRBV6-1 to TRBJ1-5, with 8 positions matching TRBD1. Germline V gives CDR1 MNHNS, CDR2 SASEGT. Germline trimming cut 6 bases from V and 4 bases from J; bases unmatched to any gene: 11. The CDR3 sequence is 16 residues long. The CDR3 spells CASRGQAGALNQPQHF. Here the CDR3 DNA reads TGTGCCAGCAGGGGACAGGCGGGTGCCTTAAATCAGCCCCAGCATTTT.

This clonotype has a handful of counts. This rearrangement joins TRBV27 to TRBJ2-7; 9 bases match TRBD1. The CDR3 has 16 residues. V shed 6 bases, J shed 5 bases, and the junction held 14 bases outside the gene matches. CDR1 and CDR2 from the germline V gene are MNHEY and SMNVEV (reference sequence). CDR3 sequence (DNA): TGTGCCAGCAGACCCCTGCTCACAGGGGGCCTTAACGAGCAGTACTTC. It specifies CASRPLLTGGLNEQYF.

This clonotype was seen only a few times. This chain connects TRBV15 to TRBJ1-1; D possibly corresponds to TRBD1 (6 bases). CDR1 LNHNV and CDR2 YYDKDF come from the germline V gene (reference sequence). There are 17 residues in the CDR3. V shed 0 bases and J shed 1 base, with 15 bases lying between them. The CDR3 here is CATSRDKGGRSNTEAFF. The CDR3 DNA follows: TGTGCCACCAGCAGAGATAAGGGGGGGAGGTCGAACACTGAAGCTTTCTTT.

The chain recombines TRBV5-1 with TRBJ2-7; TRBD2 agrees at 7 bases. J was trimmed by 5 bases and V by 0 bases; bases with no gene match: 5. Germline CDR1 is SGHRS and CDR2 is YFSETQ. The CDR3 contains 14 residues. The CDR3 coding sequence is TGCGCCAGCAGCTTGGCCAGAGGGAGGGACGAGCAGTACTTC. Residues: CASSLARGRDEQYF.

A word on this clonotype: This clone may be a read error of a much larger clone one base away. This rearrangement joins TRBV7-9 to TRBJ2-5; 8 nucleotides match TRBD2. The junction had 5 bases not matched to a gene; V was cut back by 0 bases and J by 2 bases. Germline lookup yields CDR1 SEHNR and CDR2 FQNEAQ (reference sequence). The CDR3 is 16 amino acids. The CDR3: CASSLASGGTQETQYF. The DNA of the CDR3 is TGTGCCAGCAGCTTAGCAAGCGGGGGAACACAAGAGACCCAGTACTTC.

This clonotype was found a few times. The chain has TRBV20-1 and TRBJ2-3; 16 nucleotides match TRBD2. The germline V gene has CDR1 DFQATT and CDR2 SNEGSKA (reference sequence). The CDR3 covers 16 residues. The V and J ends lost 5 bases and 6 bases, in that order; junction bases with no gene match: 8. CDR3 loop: CSAGGLAGGPRDTQYF. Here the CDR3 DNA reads TGCAGTGCTGGGGGACTAGCGGGGGGGCCCCGGGATACGCAGTATTTT.

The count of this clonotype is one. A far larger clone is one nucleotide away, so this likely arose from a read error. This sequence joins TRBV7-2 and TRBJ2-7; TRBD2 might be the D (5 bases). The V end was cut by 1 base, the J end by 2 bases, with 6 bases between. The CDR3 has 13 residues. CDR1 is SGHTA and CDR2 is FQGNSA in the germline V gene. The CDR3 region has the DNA TGTGCCAGCAGCTTAGTCGGGGCCTACGAGCAGTACTTC. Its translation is CASSLVGAYEQYF.

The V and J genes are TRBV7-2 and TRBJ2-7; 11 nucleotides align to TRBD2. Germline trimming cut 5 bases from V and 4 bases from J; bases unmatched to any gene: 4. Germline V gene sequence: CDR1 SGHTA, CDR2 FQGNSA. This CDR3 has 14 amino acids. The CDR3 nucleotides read TGTGCCAGCAGCACCCGGACTAGCGGGTACGAGCAGTACTTC. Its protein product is CASSTRTSGYEQYF.